The T cell receptor beta chain described here comes from a study of T-cell reconstitution after alpha-beta-depleted transplantation in children. This clonotype has more than one count but fewer than ten. TCRbeta library construction was performed incorporating unique molecular identifiers. In TCRdb, the PCR reads were re-called with MiXCR into one record per CDR3 protein. Here the sample spans about 610,000 distinct CDR3 sequences, under 12% being singletons. This clonotype was sampled from a human donor who donated a stem cell graft to a child with acute myeloid leukemia. Sample: PBMCs from the stem cell graft donor, taken from the stem cell graft.

For the CDR3, the DNA is TGTGCCAGCAGTGACAGGCTGAACACCGGGGAGCTGTTTTTT. Protein: CASSDRLNTGELFF. The chain carries TRBV25-1 and TRBJ2-2; D not certain. Germline V gene lookup returns CDR1 MGHDK and CDR2 SYGVNS. The CDR3 spans 14 residues. The V end was cut by 3 bases, the J end by 1 base, with 6 bases between.